The 22 T cell receptor beta chains given below trace back to one sample, sequenced in a study of blood T cell repertoires in COVID-19 (dated by TCRdb to the early 2020s). To prepare the library, the immunoSEQ multiplex PCR assay was applied. TCRdb took over this immuneACCESS table, retaining in-frame rearrangements with V and J assigned. Such tables are incomplete; in checked studies, under half of the missing clones stem from an unresolved V gene, and the remainder is unexplained. The sample data list approximately 500,000 clones, and 89% of these were observed just once. The top ten clones comprise approximately 0.9% of the sample. What was sequenced was peripheral blood. These receptors all stem from a young man with COVID-19, enrolled during active disease.

This clone has only one observation. This sequence joins TRBV5-6 and TRBJ2-7, with 10 bases that match TRBD1. CDR3 length: 15 amino acids. Germline CDR1 SGHDT, CDR2 YYEEEE. Trimming removed 4 bases from V and 0 bases from J; junction bases left unmatched: 4. The chain's CDR3 is CASSTGTGVSYEQYF. DNA of the CDR3: TGTGCCAGCAGCACCGGGACAGGGGTCTCCTACGAGCAGTACTTC.

V usage is TRBV5-6 and J usage is TRBJ2-3; D gene ambiguous. Germline values: CDR1 SGHDT, CDR2 YYEEEE. This CDR3 spans 15 amino acids. The germline V and J ends were trimmed by 0 bases and 0 bases, with 8 bases remaining between them. The DNA of the CDR3 is TGTGCCAGCAGCTTGGGCGGCACTAGCACAGATACGCAGTATTTT. Its protein is CASSLGGTSTDTQYF.

This rearrangement joins TRBV2 to TRBJ1-3, with 8 nucleotides matching TRBD1. Germline V gives CDR1 SNHLY, CDR2 FYNNEI. The CDR3 runs 15 residues. V dropped 6 bases and J dropped 0; count of bases not matched to a gene: 4. CDR3 nucleotides: TGTGCCAGCAGCCAGGGGGCCGGCTCTGGAAACACCATATATTTT. This codes for CASSQGAGSGNTIYF.

This clone appeared a single time. The chain carries TRBV2 and TRBJ2-1; possible D gene TRBD2, 7 bases. Trimming shortened V by 1 base and J by 7 bases, and 17 bases separated the two germline ends. CDR3 length: 16 amino acids. Germline CDR1 and CDR2: SNHLY and FYNNEI. The CDR3 coding sequence is TGTGCCAGCAGTGAAGACGCGGGAGAGAGGGGGAATGAGCAGTTCTTC. Amino acid sequence: CASSEDAGERGNEQFF.

The gene calls are TRBV19 and TRBJ2-7; D possibly corresponds to TRBD1 (5 bases). Germline values: CDR1 LNHDA, CDR2 SQIVND (reference sequence). The ends were cut back, 8 bases at V and 0 bases at J, with 8 bases in the middle. This CDR3 comprises 12 residues. CDR3 DNA sequence: TGTGCCAGTGAGACAGACTCCTACGAGCAGTACTTC. Its translation: CASETDSYEQYF. The complete variable domain, with remaining parts taken from reference TRBV19 and TRBJ2-7, reads DGGITQSPKYLFRKEGQNVTLSCEQNLNHDAMYWYRQDPGQGLRLIYYSQIVNDFQKGDIAEGYSVSREKKESFPLTVTSAQKNPTAFYLCASETDSYEQYFGPGTRLTVT.

The chain joins TRBV2 to TRBJ2-2; D perhaps matches TRBD2 (6 bases). CDR1 is SNHLY and CDR2 is FYNNEI in the germline V gene. V was clipped by 2 bases and J by 6 bases, with 7 bases between them. The CDR3 extends over 13 amino acids. The CDR3 sequence is CASSELASGELFF. CDR3 DNA sequence: TGTGCCAGCAGTGAACTAGCGTCCGGGGAGCTGTTTTTT.

The chain couples TRBV7-9 to TRBJ1-3; 7 positions agree with TRBD1. V was pared by 1 base and J by 6 bases, with 6 bases of the junction left unmatched. Germline V gene lookup returns CDR1 SEHNR and CDR2 FQNEAQ (reference sequence). CDR3 size: 15 residues. The CDR3 region is CASSLVPTGINTIYF. For the CDR3, the DNA is TGTGCCAGCAGCTTAGTGCCGACAGGGATAAACACCATATATTTT.

The gene calls are TRBV5-1 and TRBJ2-5; 9 positions agree with TRBD1. Germline V gives CDR1 SGHRS, CDR2 YFSETQ. Trimming at V came to 4 bases and at J to 2 bases, leaving 9 bases not matched to a gene. The CDR3 has 16 amino acids. The CDR3: CASSRGGTGYQETQYF. DNA for the CDR3: TGCGCCAGCAGCAGGGGAGGGACAGGGTATCAAGAGACCCAGTACTTC.

V is TRBV5-1 and J is TRBJ1-2; TRBD1 might be the D (6 bases). The CDR3 consists of 14 residues. Trimming pared 2 bases from V and 4 bases from J, leaving 12 bases between. Germline-derived CDR1 and CDR2 are SGHRS and YFSETQ. CDR3 in DNA: TGCGCCAGCAGCTTATCGGGGACATTCTATGGCTACACCTTC. It specifies CASSLSGTFYGYTF.

CDR3 region: CASGQGPTYEQYF. The DNA of the CDR3 is TGTGCCTCCGGACAGGGACCAACCTACGAGCAGTACTTC. This chain uses TRBV9 with TRBJ2-7; 8 nucleotides match TRBD1. Germline CDR1 and CDR2: SGDLS and YYNGEE. Trimming took 10 bases from V and 2 from J; bases not matched to a gene: 8. CDR3 length equals 13 residues.

J is TRBJ2-1 and V is TRBV27; D is possibly TRBD2 (5 bases). V lost 5 bases and J 15 bases, leaving 20 bases between the germline ends. The CDR3 is 13 residues long. The germline V gene encodes CDR1 MNHEY and CDR2 SMNVEV (reference sequence). The CDR3 sequence: CASSGPGLNGPFF. The CDR3 DNA follows: TGTGCCAGCAGTGGACCAGGACTGAACGGTCCGTTCTTC.

The chain carries TRBV19 and TRBJ1-1; TRBD1 is a possible D gene (6 bases). CDR1 and CDR2 (germline): LNHDA, SQIVND (reference sequence). The CDR3 runs to 13 residues. Trimming left V 8 bases short and J 8 bases short, with 18 bases between. The CDR3 sequence: CASGVGHPPEAFF. For the CDR3, the DNA is TGTGCCAGTGGGGTGGGACATCCGCCAGAAGCTTTCTTT.

The chain couples TRBV7-2 to TRBJ1-5, with D hard to call. Germline loops: CDR1 SGHTA, CDR2 FQGNSA. The CDR3 runs to 15 residues. V was pared by 1 base and J by 4 bases, with 11 bases between. This CDR3 reads CASSLVSRLNQPQHF. In DNA form, the CDR3 reads TGTGCCAGCAGCTTAGTTTCTCGTCTAAATCAGCCCCAGCATTTT. The full variable domain, rest sourced from reference TRBV7-2 and TRBJ1-5, is GAGVSQSPSNKVTEKGKDVELRCDPISGHTALYWYRQSLGQGLEFLIYFQGNSAPDKSGLPSDRFSAERTGGSVSTLTIQRTQQEDSAVYLCASSLVSRLNQPQHFGDGTRLSIL.

The chain carries TRBV7-6 and TRBJ2-1; D possibly corresponds to TRBD2 (6 bases). Germline CDR1 is SGHVS and CDR2 is FNYEAQ. This CDR3 comprises 13 residues. The germline V and J ends were trimmed by 1 base and 9 bases, with 10 bases remaining between them. The CDR3 region is CASSLDWRGEQFF. The CDR3 DNA sequence: TGTGCCAGCAGCTTAGACTGGCGGGGTGAGCAGTTCTTC.

This chain links TRBV5-6 with TRBJ1-4; the D is unclear. Trimming pared 2 bases from V and 8 bases from J, leaving 7 bases between. This CDR3 is built from 12 residues. In germline, CDR1 is SGHDT, CDR2 YYEEEE. CDR3 amino acids: CASSFAQEKLFF. CDR3 coding DNA: TGTGCCAGCAGCTTTGCACAAGAAAAACTGTTTTTT.

On this clone: Additional DNA sequences in this sample encode the identical CDR3. The V gene is TRBV2, the J gene TRBJ2-2; D gene unclear. CDR3 length: 12 residues. Trimming shortened V by 6 bases and J by 3 bases, and 5 bases separated the two germline ends. Germline-derived CDR1 and CDR2 are SNHLY and FYNNEI. The CDR3 protein is CASRGDTGELFF. The CDR3 DNA sequence: TGTGCCAGCAGGGGCGACACCGGGGAGCTGTTTTTT.

This clone was detected only once. This sequence joins TRBV24-1 and TRBJ2-1, with D unresolved. The CDR3 sequence is 13 residues long. V was pared by 6 bases and J by 5 bases, with 10 bases between. CDR1 is KGHDR and CDR2 is SFDVKD in the germline V gene. The CDR3 sequence is CATSIEPNNEQFF. The CDR3 DNA reads TGTGCCACCAGTATTGAACCTAACAATGAGCAGTTCTTC.

V usage is TRBV27 and J usage is TRBJ2-7, with 7 positions matching TRBD1. V was pared by 3 bases and J by 3 bases, with 8 bases of the junction left unmatched. This CDR3 spans 15 amino acids. CDR1 is MNHEY and CDR2 is SMNVEV in the germline V gene (reference sequence). Here the CDR3 DNA reads TGTGCCAGCAGTTTTTCGGACAGGCCCCTCTACGAGCAGTACTTC. The encoded protein is CASSFSDRPLYEQYF.

The chain has TRBV3-1 (or the pseudogene TRBV3-2) and TRBJ2-7; a possible D gene is TRBD2 (7 bases). Trimming left V 4 bases short and J 5 bases short, with 18 bases between. The CDR3 length is 15 residues. Germline lookup yields CDR1 LGHDT and CDR2 YNNKEL (reference sequence). CDR3 nucleotide sequence: TGTGCCAGCAGCCGGTCAGGGGCGGGAGATAACGAGCAGTACTTC. It translates to CASSRSGAGDNEQYF.

The chain employs TRBV19 and TRBJ2-1, with TRBD2 matching 10 bases. V was clipped by 3 bases and J by 1 base; unmatched bases: 6. Germline lookup yields CDR1 LNHDA and CDR2 SQIVND (reference sequence). The CDR3 has 17 residues. The CDR3, as DNA: TGTGCCAGTAGTATTTCTAGGACTAGCGGTTCCTACAATGAGCAGTTCTTC. This gives the protein CASSISRTSGSYNEQFF.

This rearrangement joins TRBV14 to TRBJ1-1, with 10 bases matching TRBD1. CDR3 length: 16 residues. Germline CDR1 reads SGHDN; CDR2 reads FVKESK. V gave up 2 bases and J gave up 6 bases; unmatched junction bases: 9. CDR3 amino acids: CASSQKGGTGVAEAFF. DNA of the CDR3: TGTGCCAGCAGCCAAAAGGGCGGGACAGGGGTTGCTGAAGCTTTCTTT. The variable domain in full, with the rest retrieved from reference TRBV14 and TRBJ1-1, is EAGVTQFPSHSVIEKGQTVTLRCDPISGHDNLYWYRRVMGKEIKFLLHFVKESKQDESGMPNNRFLAERTGGTYSTLKVQPAELEDSGVYFCASSQKGGTGVAEAFFGQGTRLTVV.

This sequence joins TRBV9 and TRBJ2-3; the D is unclear. CDR1 SGDLS and CDR2 YYNGEE come from the germline V gene. The CDR3 length is 15 residues. Trimming took 0 bases from V and 0 from J, leaving 8 bases between them. The CDR3 sequence: CASSVAVGSTDTQYF. The CDR3 coding sequence is TGTGCCAGCAGCGTAGCTGTCGGTAGCACAGATACGCAGTATTTT.